This is a list of T cell receptor beta chains from one sample in a study of shared clonotypes between healthy human individuals. Method: immunoSEQ multiplex PCR; TCRdb's copy keeps in-frame clones and lacks some. The table records roughly 1 million clones, about 84% of them present only once. What was sequenced was memory CD4+ T cells from PBMCs. Source of these receptors: a man aged 18 to 29 in good health. Some clones in this sample may be carry-over from other donors' samples. The CDR3 runs from the conserved cysteine through the conserved F or W. A D gene is named only where the DNA matches it firmly. Size is stated for part of the rows, as once, few or many counts, or as a class when the clone is expanded.

V gene: TRBV4-1
J gene: TRBJ1-1
D gene: .
CDR3 length: 14
clone size: .
CDR3 protein: CASSQDLAITEAFF
CDR3 DNA: TGCGCCAGCAGCCAAGATCTGGCCATCACTGAAGCTTTCTTT

V gene: TRBV5-5
J gene: TRBJ1-2
D gene: .
CDR3 length: 15
clone size: .
CDR3 protein: CASSLDPLPNYGYTF
CDR3 DNA: TGTGCCAGCAGCTTGGACCCACTTCCTAACTATGGCTACACCTTC

V gene: TRBV28
J gene: TRBJ2-1
D gene: .
CDR3 length: 13
clone size: once
CDR3 protein: CASSQATYNEQFF
CDR3 DNA: TGTGCCAGCAGTCAAGCCACCTACAATGAGCAGTTCTTC

V gene: TRBV5-1
J gene: TRBJ2-5
D gene: TRBD1
CDR3 length: 14
clone size: .
CDR3 protein: CASRGTAQVETQYF
CDR3 DNA: TGCGCCAGCAGAGGGACAGCGCAAGTAGAGACCCAGTACTTC

V gene: TRBV10-3
J gene: TRBJ2-3
D gene: TRBD1
CDR3 length: 16
clone size: .
CDR3 protein: CAISGVDRAVGDTQYF
CDR3 DNA: TGTGCCATCAGTGGGGTAGACAGGGCAGTTGGAGATACGCAGTATTTT

V gene: TRBV15
J gene: TRBJ1-5
D gene: TRBD1
CDR3 length: 17
clone size: .
CDR3 protein: CATSRDRYRGSPQPQHF
CDR3 DNA: TGTGCCACCAGCAGAGATCGGTACAGGGGGTCGCCTCAGCCCCAGCATTTT

V gene: TRBV5-8
J gene: TRBJ1-1
D gene: .
CDR3 length: 11
clone size: .
CDR3 protein: CASSLGREAFF
CDR3 DNA: TGTGCCAGCAGCTTGGGACGTGAAGCTTTCTTT

V gene: TRBV27
J gene: TRBJ1-2
D gene: TRBD1
CDR3 length: 13
clone size: .
CDR3 protein: CASRRQGNYGYTF
CDR3 DNA: TGTGCCAGCAGGCGACAGGGTAACTATGGCTACACCTTC

V gene: TRBV2
J gene: TRBJ2-3
D gene: .
CDR3 length: 13
clone size: .
CDR3 protein: CASSTGATDTQYF
CDR3 DNA: TGTGCCAGCAGCACGGGTGCCACAGATACGCAGTATTTT

V gene: TRBV5-6
J gene: TRBJ2-5
D gene: TRBD2
CDR3 length: 16
clone size: .
CDR3 protein: CASSLVSSGTLGTQYF
CDR3 DNA: TGTGCCAGCAGCTTGGTTAGTAGCGGGACATTGGGCACCCAGTACTTC

V gene: TRBV5-1
J gene: TRBJ2-1
D gene: TRBD2
CDR3 length: 19
clone size: once
CDR3 protein: CASSYLRLAGGGVFDEQFF
CDR3 DNA: TGCGCCAGCAGCTATTTAAGACTAGCGGGAGGCGGTGTATTCGATGAGCAGTTCTTC

V gene: TRBV18
J gene: TRBJ1-2
D gene: .
CDR3 length: 15
clone size: .
CDR3 protein: CASSPPSSGLYGYTF
CDR3 DNA: TGTGCCAGCTCACCACCCTCCTCCGGTCTCTATGGCTACACCTTC

V gene: TRBV6-1
J gene: TRBJ1-2
D gene: TRBD1
CDR3 length: 14
clone size: .
CDR3 protein: CASSDGTGYNGYTF
CDR3 DNA: TGTGCCAGCAGTGACGGGACAGGGTATAATGGCTACACCTTC

V gene: TRBV6-6
J gene: TRBJ1-1
D gene: .
CDR3 length: 11
clone size: .
CDR3 protein: CAAGGTREAFF
CDR3 DNA: TGTGCCGCAGGCGGGACACGAGAAGCTTTCTTT